This is a list of T cell receptor beta chains from one sample in a study of shared clonotypes between healthy human individuals. Libraries were prepared by immunoSEQ multiplex PCR; TCRdb keeps only in-frame clonotypes and omits some of them. The sample has some 1,600,000 clones, around 98% seen once; the top ten hold about 0.45%. The sample taken for sequencing was naive CD4+ T cells sorted from blood. The receptors were gathered from a man under 40 in good health. Each CDR3 is given with its conserved first and last residue. A D gene is named only where the DNA matches it firmly. The listing skips clone size in some rows; elsewhere it reads once, few, many or a size class.

>TRBJ1-1|-|-|TRBV9
CASSVEGQGPVNTEAFF
TGTGCCAGCAGCGTGGAGGGGCAGGGCCCTGTGAACACTGAAGCTTTCTTT
>TRBJ2-1|-|-|TRBV13
CASSLRTDSYEQFF
TGTGCCAGCAGCTTAAGGACAGATAGTTATGAGCAGTTCTTC
>TRBJ2-1|TRBD2|-|TRBV11-2
CASSLDGLAGSVTSYNEQFF
TGTGCCAGCAGCTTAGACGGACTAGCGGGATCCGTAACCTCCTACAATGAGCAGTTCTTC
>TRBJ1-5|-|-|TRBV2
CASSPGRGEGNQPQHF
TGTGCCAGCAGTCCCGGTCGAGGTGAGGGCAATCAGCCCCAGCATTTT
>TRBJ2-2|-|-|TRBV18
CASSLDRSNTGELFF
TGTGCCAGCTCATTGGACAGATCGAACACCGGGGAGCTGTTTTTT
>TRBJ1-2|-|-|TRBV2
CASSEEGHYGYTF
TGTGCCAGCAGTGAAGAGGGGCACTATGGCTACACCTTC
>TRBJ1-2|TRBD1|-|TRBV6-1
CASRFGTDYGYTF
TGTGCCAGCAGGTTCGGGACAGACTATGGCTACACCTTC
>TRBJ1-5|-|-|TRBV27
CASSSRASRADQPQHF
TGTGCCAGCAGTTCCCGGGCTTCCAGGGCTGATCAGCCCCAGCATTTT
>TRBJ1-1|-|-|TRBV9
CASSPGRSRNTEAFF
TGTGCCAGCAGCCCGGGACGTTCAAGGAACACTGAAGCTTTCTTT
>TRBJ2-7|-|-|TRBV28
CASKSSAYEQYF
TGTGCCAGCAAGAGCTCTGCCTACGAGCAGTACTTC
>TRBJ2-3|TRBD2|-|TRBV29-1
CSVRAREADTQYF
TGCAGCGTCAGGGCACGGGAGGCAGATACGCAGTATTTT
>TRBJ2-4|TRBD2|-|TRBV7-2
CASSTRLATSNGIQYF
TGTGCCAGCAGCACACGACTAGCCACTTCGAATGGCATTCAGTACTTC
>TRBJ1-2|-|-|TRBV5-8
CASSDLGYRDYGYTF
TGTGCCAGCAGCGATCTAGGCTACAGAGACTATGGCTACACCTTC
>TRBJ2-7|-|-|TRBV5-5
CASSLDGLDRWSYEQYF
TGTGCCAGCAGCTTGGATGGACTCGACCGATGGTCCTACGAGCAGTACTTC
>TRBJ1-2|-|once|TRBV29-1
CSVAGRLNYGYTF
TGCAGCGTTGCGGGAAGACTTAACTATGGCTACACCTTC
>TRBJ2-2|TRBD2|-|TRBV6-4
CASSSLAGQTGELFF
TGTGCCAGCAGTTCACTAGCGGGACAGACCGGGGAGCTGTTTTTT
>TRBJ2-3|TRBD2|-|TRBV25-1
CASSDLAGVSDTQYF
TGTGCCAGCAGCGATCTAGCGGGAGTCTCAGATACGCAGTATTTT
>TRBJ2-7|-|-|TRBV5-1
CASFPGPHASYEQYF
TGCGCCAGCTTCCCCGGCCCTCATGCCTCCTACGAGCAGTACTTC
>TRBJ1-1|-|-|TRBV28
CASSLVVRSGSFF
TGTGCCAGCAGTTTAGTTGTCAGGTCGGGGTCTTTCTTT
>TRBJ1-5|TRBD1|once|TRBV10-3
CASSPLPDRPHQPQHF
TGTGCCAGCTCACCGCTCCCGGACAGGCCCCATCAGCCCCAGCATTTT
>TRBJ1-1|-|-|TRBV5-4
CASSLEVGLNTEAFF
TGTGCCAGCAGCTTGGAGGTGGGATTGAACACTGAAGCTTTCTTT
>TRBJ1-1|-|-|TRBV7-6
CASSLIVTVDVRAFF
TGTGCCAGCAGCTTAATAGTGACAGTTGATGTTAGAGCTTTCTTT
>TRBJ1-2|-|once|TRBV28
CASSVARGASYGYTF
TGTGCCAGCAGTGTGGCTCGGGGGGCTAGCTATGGCTACACCTTC
>TRBJ2-1|TRBD2|-|TRBV11-2
CASSIRLAGDNEQFF
TGTGCCAGCAGCATAAGACTAGCGGGGGACAATGAGCAGTTCTTC
>TRBJ2-1|TRBD2|-|TRBV6-4
CASTGTSGEQFF
TGTGCCAGCACCGGGACTAGCGGAGAGCAGTTCTTC
>TRBJ2-3|TRBD1|-|TRBV27
CASSKSTGTQYF
TGTGCCAGCTCGAAATCGACAGGGACGCAGTATTTT
>TRBJ1-1|-|-|TRBV18
CASSSVGRNTEAFF
TGTGCCAGCTCGTCGGTGGGCCGGAACACTGAAGCTTTCTTT
>TRBJ2-1|TRBD2|-|TRBV10-1
CASSAPGTSGRGEQFF
TGCGCCAGCAGTGCCCCCGGGACTAGCGGCCGGGGTGAGCAGTTCTTC
>TRBJ2-7|-|-|TRBV27
CASSSAGPGVYEQYF
TGTGCCAGCAGTTCCGCGGGTCCGGGAGTCTACGAGCAGTACTTC
>TRBJ1-4|TRBD1|-|TRBV5-6
CASSSLDRGQEEKLFF
TGTGCCAGCAGCTCCCTGGACAGGGGGCAAGAGGAAAAACTGTTTTTT
>TRBJ2-1|-|-|TRBV5-1
CASSERAGRINEQFF
TGCGCCAGCAGCGAGAGGGCAGGGAGGATCAATGAGCAGTTCTTC
>TRBJ2-1|-|-|TRBV18
CASSAWDTGGSNEQFF
TGTGCCAGCTCAGCTTGGGACACCGGAGGATCCAATGAGCAGTTCTTC
>TRBJ2-2|-|-|TRBV19
CASSIGATGELFF
TGTGCCAGTAGTATTGGGGCCACCGGGGAGCTGTTTTTT
>TRBJ2-7|-|-|TRBV9
CASSALGDGRHYEQYF
TGTGCCAGCAGCGCCCTAGGTGACGGGAGACACTACGAGCAGTACTTC
>TRBJ2-3|-|-|TRBV18
CASGPASTDTQYF
TGTGCCAGCGGACCGGCTAGCACAGATACGCAGTATTTT
>TRBJ2-7|TRBD1|once|TRBV30
CAWGFKTGTSYEQYF
TGTGCCTGGGGGTTCAAGACAGGGACCTCCTACGAGCAGTACTTC
>TRBJ2-7|-|-|TRBV9
CASSTPADGLRYEQYF
TGTGCCAGCAGCACCCCTGCAGACGGGTTGAGATACGAGCAGTACTTC
>TRBJ2-7|-|-|TRBV15
CATSRDPSRGAEQYF
TGTGCCACCAGCAGAGATCCCTCTCGGGGAGCCGAGCAGTACTTC
>TRBJ2-5|-|-|TRBV13
CASSNGETQYF
TGTGCCAGCAGCAATGGAGAGACCCAGTACTTC
>TRBJ2-3|-|-|TRBV15
CATSRSPTSHSLTDTQYF
TGTGCCACCAGCAGGTCACCGACTAGTCATTCCCTCACAGATACGCAGTATTTT
>TRBJ2-1|-|-|TRBV9
CASSVVEGAGHPLAYNEQFF
TGTGCCAGCAGCGTAGTAGAGGGGGCGGGACACCCCCTGGCGTACAATGAGCAGTTCTTC
>TRBJ2-6|TRBD1|-|TRBV11-2
CASSITGGSGANVLTF
TGTGCCAGCAGCATAACAGGGGGCTCTGGGGCCAACGTCCTGACTTTC
>TRBJ1-1|TRBD1|-|TRBV19
CASSTPGTGGRVAFF
TGTGCCAGTAGTACCCCGGGGACAGGGGGACGGGTAGCTTTCTTT
>TRBJ2-1|-|-|TRBV2
CANSEARTYSYNEQFF
TGTGCCAACAGTGAAGCCAGGACTTACTCCTACAATGAGCAGTTCTTC
>TRBJ2-3|-|-|TRBV9
CASSAQGSDTQYF
TGTGCCAGCAGCGCCCAGGGCTCAGATACGCAGTATTTT
>TRBJ1-2|-|-|TRBV28
CASSLPIYGYTF
TGTGCCAGCAGTTTGCCTATCTATGGCTACACCTTC
>TRBJ2-1|-|-|TRBV15
CATSRGDTYNEQFF
TGTGCCACCAGCAGAGGTGACACCTACAATGAGCAGTTCTTC
>TRBJ2-2|-|-|TRBV10-3
CAISTAWVYRERAGELFF
TGTGCCATCAGTACGGCTTGGGTGTACAGGGAACGGGCCGGGGAGCTGTTTTTT
>TRBJ1-5|-|-|TRBV5-1
CASSLGTHNQPQHF
TGCGCCAGCAGCTTGGGGACACACAATCAGCCCCAGCATTTT
>TRBJ2-2|-|-|TRBV11-1
CASSLEAALTGELFF
TGTGCCAGCAGCTTAGAGGCAGCCTTAACCGGGGAGCTGTTTTTT
>TRBJ2-1|TRBD1|-|TRBV5-6
CASTYVRDRGLNEQFF
TGTGCCAGCACCTATGTCCGGGACAGGGGGCTGAATGAGCAGTTCTTC
>TRBJ2-1|-|-|TRBV27
CASSYSLRGHHNEQFF
TGTGCCAGCAGTTACTCCTTGCGGGGACATCACAATGAGCAGTTCTTC
>TRBJ2-7|-|-|TRBV18
CASSFRDEQYF
TGTGCCAGCTCCTTCCGGGACGAGCAGTACTTC
>TRBJ1-5|-|-|TRBV6-1
CASSEDGHQPQHF
TGTGCCAGCAGTGAGGACGGACATCAGCCCCAGCATTTT
>TRBJ2-7|TRBD1|-|TRBV7-9
CASSLTPRQGSSYEQYF
TGTGCCAGCAGCTTAACCCCACGACAGGGATCCTCCTACGAGCAGTACTTC
>TRBJ1-2|-|-|TRBV28
CASITATGANYGYTF
TGTGCCAGCATTACGGCGACAGGAGCTAACTATGGCTACACCTTC
>TRBJ1-1|-|-|TRBV14
CASSGLGEYTEAFF
TGTGCCAGCAGCGGGTTAGGGGAGTACACTGAAGCTTTCTTT
>TRBJ1-4|-|-|TRBV7-6
CASSRGLFEKLFF
TGTGCCAGCAGCCGGGGGCTTTTTGAAAAACTGTTTTTT
>TRBJ2-1|TRBD2|-|TRBV6-6
CASSSTSLSEQFF
TGTGCCAGCAGCTCGACTAGCTTGAGTGAGCAGTTCTTC